Each of the 26 T cell receptor beta chains below was sequenced from the same sample in a study of identical twins. TCRdb redid the calling of the 5' RACE reads with MiXCR, one entry per CDR3 protein. Of hundreds of thousands of distinct CDR3 sequences listed, 15% to 20% are singletons. The sample was also linked to a second study, of T cells expressing NK-cell markers.

The sequencing sample was made of PBMCs. All receptors derive from a woman aged 18-29 years in good health.

This clonotype was detected a few times. The chain uses TRBV9 and TRBJ2-1; 7 positions agree with TRBD1. The CDR3 runs 14 residues. Germline V gene sequence: CDR1 SGDLS, CDR2 YYNGEE. The V segment lost 0 bases and the J segment 7 bases; nucleotides outside the gene matches: 4. CDR3 region: CASSVGTGRNEQFF. Written as DNA, the CDR3 is TGTGCCAGCAGCGTAGGGACAGGTCGTAATGAGCAGTTCTTC.

This clonotype appeared a few times. The rearrangement links TRBV27 to TRBJ1-2; 7 bases are a match to TRBD1. The CDR3 consists of 15 residues. The J segment lost 4 bases and the V segment lost 8 bases, leaving 13 bases of the junction unmatched. CDR1 MNHEY and CDR2 SMNVEV come from the germline V gene (reference sequence). The CDR3 here is CASRYNRGSTYGYTF. For the CDR3, the DNA is TGTGCCAGCCGTTATAACAGGGGATCTACCTATGGCTACACCTTC.

This clonotype has just a few counts. One end of the junction fails to match germline, which may point to a read error. The rearrangement uses TRBV7-9 and TRBJ2-1, with TRBD1 identical over 9 bases. The CDR3 spans 9 residues. In germline, CDR1 is SEHNR, CDR2 FQNEAQ (reference sequence). The DNA for the CDR3 is TGTGCCAGCGGGACAGGGCCGGTCTTC. It encodes CASGTGPVF.

This clonotype was picked up a small number of times. V gene TRBV20-1 combines with J gene TRBJ2-3, with D possibly being TRBD1 or TRBD2 (6 bases each). V shed 3 bases and J shed 1 base, with 11 bases lying between them. The CDR3 has 14 residues. CDR1 and CDR2 from the germline V gene are DFQATT and SNEGSKA (reference sequence). The CDR3 is CSASGGGGTDTQYF. DNA of the CDR3: TGCAGTGCTAGCGGGGGCGGGGGCACAGATACGCAGTATTTT.

In this sample, this clonotype turned up a few times. CDR3 DNA sequence: TGCGCCAGCAGTCGGGTCGGGACGAACACTGAAGCTTTCTTT. It codes for CASSRVGTNTEAFF. The chain joins TRBV5-1 to TRBJ1-1; tentatively, D is TRBD1 (5 bases). Trimming stripped 5 bases from V and 1 base from J, with 12 bases between. The CDR3 length is 14 residues. In germline, CDR1 is SGHRS, CDR2 YFSETQ.

DNA for the CDR3: TGCAGTGCTAGAAGGCGGGGAAGCCCCTACAATGAGCAGTTCTTC. Its translation is CSARRRGSPYNEQFF. The genes are TRBV20-1 and TRBJ2-1; tentative D call: TRBD2 (6 bases). The length of the CDR3 is 15 residues. Germline CDR1 reads DFQATT; CDR2 reads SNEGSKA (reference sequence). Trimming removed 2 bases at V and 2 bases at J, with 13 bases between.

In its sample, this clonotype was seen a few times. V and J are TRBV12-3 or TRBV12-4 and TRBJ2-2, with D perhaps matching TRBD1 (6 bases). The CDR3 runs 14 residues. V was trimmed by 7 bases and J by 4 bases, leaving 13 bases between them. CDR3 sequence reads: CASNGQIGTGELFF. CDR3 bases: TGTGCCAGCAATGGACAGATAGGCACCGGGGAGCTGTTTTTT.

The chain employs TRBV20-1 and TRBJ1-1, with TRBD1 matching 7 bases. Germline V gene data show CDR1 as DFQATT and CDR2 as SNEGSKA (reference sequence). The CDR3 runs to 15 residues. V lost 7 bases, J lost 4 bases, and 15 bases stayed unmatched. This CDR3 reads CSVSETGLASTEAFF. The CDR3 coding sequence is TGCAGTGTTTCCGAGACAGGGTTGGCGAGCACTGAAGCTTTCTTT.

The chain employs TRBV30 and TRBJ2-7; D unclear. V was trimmed by 5 bases and J by 2 bases, leaving 10 bases between them. Germline lookup yields CDR1 GTSNPN and CDR2 SVGIG (reference sequence). The CDR3 has 12 amino acids. CDR3 sequence: CAWDHGTYEQYF. The CDR3 coding sequence is TGTGCCTGGGACCATGGGACCTACGAGCAGTACTTC.

The gene calls are TRBV9 and TRBJ2-7; D might be TRBD1 or TRBD2, each matching 5 bases. Per germline, CDR1 SGDLS and CDR2 YYNGEE. This CDR3 is 14 amino acids long. With 3 bases removed from V and 5 bases from J, the gap between germline ends came to 15 bases. The CDR3 nucleotides read TGTGCCAGCAGCGCGGAAGGGGCGGGTGACGAGCAGTACTTC. This sequence encodes CASSAEGAGDEQYF.

The rearrangement links TRBV5-3 to TRBJ1-1; TRBD1 might be the D (6 bases). TRBV5-3 is given ORF status, its function remaining uncertain. Trimming pared 3 bases from V and 0 bases from J, leaving 12 bases between. The CDR3 is 15 amino acids. This chain's CDR3 is CARSWPGHVNTEAFF. CDR3 coding DNA: TGTGCCAGAAGCTGGCCGGGACACGTGAACACTGAAGCTTTCTTT.

This sequence joins TRBV4-1 and TRBJ2-1; 7 nucleotides agree with TRBD1. Germline CDR1 and CDR2: MGHRA and YSYEKL. This CDR3 has 16 amino acids. With V trimmed by 0 bases and J by 1 base, 3 bases remained unmatched. CDR3 bases: TGCGCCAGCAGCCAAGACGACAGGGCTTCCTACAATGAGCAGTTCTTC. This codes for CASSQDDRASYNEQFF.

This clonotype was observed a few times. The V and J genes are TRBV20-1 and TRBJ2-5, with TRBD2 matching 8 bases. Germline assignment: CDR1 DFQATT and CDR2 SNEGSKA (reference sequence). The ends lost 3 bases at V and 4 bases at J; junction bases unmatched: 7. The CDR3 has 14 residues. The CDR3 region is CSASIAGLRETQYF. CDR3 DNA: TGCAGTGCTAGTATAGCGGGACTTCGAGAGACCCAGTACTTC.

Only a few counts were recorded for this clonotype. V usage is TRBV27 and J usage is TRBJ1-5, with 7 bases fitting TRBD1. The CDR3 is made up of 14 amino acids. Looked up from germline, CDR1 is MNHEY and CDR2 is SMNVEV (reference sequence). The J segment lost 6 bases and the V segment lost 6 bases, leaving 8 bases of the junction unmatched. As DNA, the CDR3 is TGTGCCAGCAGCATCGGACAGGAAGGTCAGCCCCAGCATTTT. Translation gives CASSIGQEGQPQHF.

This clonotype was picked up a small number of times. The rearrangement joins TRBV12-3 or TRBV12-4 to TRBJ1-6, with 7 bases fitting TRBD1. J was trimmed by 10 bases and V by 6 bases; bases with no gene match: 12. This CDR3 has 15 residues. The CDR3 loop is CASSPLFSGGSPLHF. DNA for the CDR3: TGTGCCAGCAGCCCTTTATTCTCAGGGGGATCACCCCTCCACTTT.

This clonotype showed up just a few times. The rearrangement links TRBV12-5 to TRBJ2-3; 10 bases are shared with TRBD1. This CDR3 region has 15 residues. V lost 6 bases and J lost 0; bases outside the gene matches: 3. Germline assignment: CDR1 LGHNT and CDR2 FRNRAP. CDR3 residues: CASGPGQGSTDTQYF. CDR3 sequence (DNA): TGTGCTAGTGGGCCGGGACAGGGGAGCACAGATACGCAGTATTTT.

This chain connects TRBV7-2 to TRBJ2-7, with a weak D call TRBD2 (5 bases). Germline CDR1 is SGHTA and CDR2 is FQGNSA. CDR3 size: 15 residues. V lost 4 bases, J lost 6 bases, and 19 bases lay in between. CDR3 in amino acids: CASSSGGPGRGEQYF. CDR3 coding DNA: TGTGCCAGCAGCTCAGGTGGTCCGGGAAGAGGCGAGCAGTACTTC.

A few counts support this clonotype. The J gene is TRBJ1-2, the V gene TRBV20-1; D is unclear. The CDR3 runs to 13 residues. Germline CDR1 is DFQATT and CDR2 is SNEGSKA (reference sequence). Trimming stripped 8 bases from V and 2 bases from J, with 15 bases between. CDR3 amino acids: CSTLGELNYGYTF. CDR3 nucleotides: TGCAGTACCCTTGGAGAGTTAAACTATGGCTACACCTTC.

The genes are TRBV5-1 and TRBJ2-1; D might be TRBD2 (6 bases). CDR1 and CDR2 from the germline V gene are SGHRS and YFSETQ. V lost 0 bases, J lost 6 bases, and 10 bases lay in between. The CDR3 totals 14 residues. CDR3 sequence (DNA): TGCGCCAGCAGCTTGGAGGACTACCTCAATGAGCAGTTCTTC. Its translation: CASSLEDYLNEQFF.

This clonotype showed up just a few times. The genes are TRBV20-1 and TRBJ1-1, with a weak D call TRBD1 (6 bases). The CDR3 extends over 12 amino acids. V was cut by 3 bases and J by 6 bases, with 11 bases left in between. From germline, CDR1 is DFQATT and CDR2 SNEGSKA (reference sequence). CDR3 sequence (DNA): TGCAGTGCTAGGACAGGAAATTCTGAAGCTTTCTTT. The encoded protein is CSARTGNSEAFF.

The chain has TRBV6-2 or TRBV6-3 and TRBJ2-3; TRBD2 matches at 13 bases. This CDR3 region has 15 residues. The V gene's germline CDR1 is MNHEY and CDR2 SVGEGT. Germline trimming cut 5 bases from V and 10 bases from J; bases unmatched to any gene: 9. CDR3 nucleotide sequence: TGTGCCAGCAGTCGACGGACTAGCGGGAGCTACTCGCAGTATTTT. It translates to CASSRRTSGSYSQYF.

This clonotype was counted a few times. The chain has TRBV5-1 and TRBJ2-7, with 13 positions matching TRBD2. Germline values: CDR1 SGHRS, CDR2 YFSETQ. Unmatched junction bases numbered 4, after V lost 4 bases and J lost 3 bases. The CDR3 has 15 amino acids. CDR3 loop: CASSGGLAGIYEQYF. The CDR3 coding sequence is TGCGCCAGCAGCGGGGGACTAGCGGGGATCTACGAGCAGTACTTC.

The rearrangement links TRBV9 to TRBJ2-5, with TRBD2 matching over 8 bases. The CDR3 contains 15 residues. Losses at the gene ends were 4 bases for V and 4 bases for J; bases not matched to a gene: 9. Per the germline V gene, CDR1 is SGDLS and CDR2 is YYNGEE. DNA of the CDR3: TGTGCCAGCAGCCTTTCCCCGGGGGGGAGAGAGACCCAGTACTTC. This translates into CASSLSPGGRETQYF.

This clonotype was counted a few times. The chain is built from TRBV19 and TRBJ2-1, with 8 positions matching TRBD1. Germline V CDR1 and CDR2: LNHDA, SQIVND (reference sequence). The ends lost 5 bases at V and 1 base at J; junction bases unmatched: 4. The CDR3 covers 15 residues. This chain's CDR3 is CASSDTGGSYNEQFF. In nucleotides, the CDR3 is TGTGCCAGTAGTGATACAGGGGGATCCTACAATGAGCAGTTCTTC.

The genes are TRBV2 and TRBJ2-5, with D perhaps matching TRBD2 (5 bases). From germline, CDR1 is SNHLY and CDR2 FYNNEI. The CDR3 totals 12 residues. V was pared by 7 bases and J by 5 bases, with 11 bases between. The CDR3 DNA reads TGTGCCAGCATCCAGTCGGGGGAGACCCAGTACTTC. Translating it yields CASIQSGETQYF.

This clonotype was detected only a few times. V is TRBV12-3 or TRBV12-4 and J is TRBJ2-7, with 7 positions matching TRBD1. The V gene end was trimmed by 6 bases and the J gene end by 1 base; junction bases not matched to a gene: 12. The length of the CDR3 is 16 residues. The CDR3 bases are TGTGCCAGCAGCCTGGGTGGACAGGAAGGATCCTACGAGCAGTACTTC. Translation gives CASSLGGQEGSYEQYF.